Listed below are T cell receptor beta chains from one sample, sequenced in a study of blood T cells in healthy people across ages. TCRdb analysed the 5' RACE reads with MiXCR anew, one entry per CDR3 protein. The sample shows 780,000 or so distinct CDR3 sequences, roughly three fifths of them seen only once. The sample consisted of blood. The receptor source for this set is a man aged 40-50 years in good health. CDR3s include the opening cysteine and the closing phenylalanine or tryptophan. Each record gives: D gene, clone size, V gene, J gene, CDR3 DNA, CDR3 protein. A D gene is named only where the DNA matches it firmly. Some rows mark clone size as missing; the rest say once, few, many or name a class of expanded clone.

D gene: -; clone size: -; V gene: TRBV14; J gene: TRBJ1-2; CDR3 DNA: TGTGCCAGCAGCCAAGGGCTAGCTGGCTACACCTTC; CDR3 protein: CASSQGLAGYTF
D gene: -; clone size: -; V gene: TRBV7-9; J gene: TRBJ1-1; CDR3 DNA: TGTGCCAGCAGCACTAGCCCCCATGACAGGCATGAAGCTTTCTTT; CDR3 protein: CASSTSPHDRHEAFF
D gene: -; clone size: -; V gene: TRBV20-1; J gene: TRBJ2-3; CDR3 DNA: TGCAGTGCATACAGGGGGGGGAGACTTAATACGCAGTATTTT; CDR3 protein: CSAYRGGRLNTQYF
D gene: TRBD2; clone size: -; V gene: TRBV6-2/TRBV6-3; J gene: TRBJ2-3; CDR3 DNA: TGTGCCAGCAGCGACGGGACTACCCTTCGCACAGATACGCAGTATTTT; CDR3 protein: CASSDGTTLRTDTQYF
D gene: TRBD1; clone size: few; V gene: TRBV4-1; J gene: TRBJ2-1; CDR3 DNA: TGCGCCAGCAGCCGAACATTACAGGGGTGGAATGAGCAGTTCTTC; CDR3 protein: CASSRTLQGWNEQFF
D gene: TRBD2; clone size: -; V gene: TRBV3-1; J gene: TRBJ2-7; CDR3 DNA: TGTGCCAGCAGCCAAGACGGGACTACCACTTGGGAGCAGTACTTC; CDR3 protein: CASSQDGTTTWEQYF
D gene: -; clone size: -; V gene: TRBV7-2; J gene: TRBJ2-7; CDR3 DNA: TGTGCCAGCAGCTTAGAAGGGGGGGCTGACTACGAGCAGTACTTC; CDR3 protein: CASSLEGGADYEQYF
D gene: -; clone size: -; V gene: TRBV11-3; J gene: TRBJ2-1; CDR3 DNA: TGTGCCAGCAGCTTAGAGGTGTCCTACAATGAGCAGTTCTTC; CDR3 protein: CASSLEVSYNEQFF
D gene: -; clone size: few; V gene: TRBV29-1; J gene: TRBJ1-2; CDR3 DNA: TGCAGCGTTCAGGTCTATGGCTACACCTTC; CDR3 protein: CSVQVYGYTF
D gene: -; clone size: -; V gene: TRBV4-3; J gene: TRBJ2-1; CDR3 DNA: TGCGCCAGCAGCCAAGAAACGTTAGGAAGCAATGAGCAGTTCTTC; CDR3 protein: CASSQETLGSNEQFF
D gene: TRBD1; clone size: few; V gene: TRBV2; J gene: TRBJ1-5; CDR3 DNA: TGTGCCAGCACCCCGGACAGGGGTCGAGGCAATCAGCCCCAGCATTTT; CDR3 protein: CASTPDRGRGNQPQHF
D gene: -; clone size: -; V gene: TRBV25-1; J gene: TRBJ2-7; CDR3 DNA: TGTGCCAGCAAACGGGGGGCGTTATACGAGCAGTACTTC; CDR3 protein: CASKRGALYEQYF
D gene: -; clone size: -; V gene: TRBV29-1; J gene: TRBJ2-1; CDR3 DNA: TGCAGCGTCGATGGACAGTTGGGAGTGCAGTTCTTC; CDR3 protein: CSVDGQLGVQFF
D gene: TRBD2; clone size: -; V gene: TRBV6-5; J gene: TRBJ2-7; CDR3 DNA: TGTGCCAGCAGAAGAAGACTAGCGGGAGACTTGCGGCAGTACTTC; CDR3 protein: CASRRRLAGDLRQYF
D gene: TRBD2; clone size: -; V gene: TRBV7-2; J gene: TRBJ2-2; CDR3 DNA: TGTGCCAGCACCACGGACGGGCAGCGGGAGGTTAAGCTGTTTTTT; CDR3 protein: CASTTDGQREVKLFF